These 17 T cell receptor beta chains were all obtained from the same sample, sequenced in a study of T cell responses to AZD1222 COVID-19 vaccine. Sequenced by immunoSEQ multiplex PCR; TCRdb stores in-frame clones only, minus some. This sample has roughly 97,000 clones; around nine tenths occur once, and the top ten carry 3.3%. Material: peripheral blood, obtained 28 days after the second dose of the MenACWY control vaccine. These receptors were taken from an adult who received the MenACWY meningococcal vaccine as a control.

This chain links TRBV5-1 with TRBJ2-1; maybe TRBD2 (6 bases). The germline V and J ends were trimmed by 1 base and 8 bases, with 7 bases remaining between them. Looked up from germline, CDR1 is SGHRS and CDR2 is YFSETQ. The CDR3 runs to 12 residues. The CDR3 DNA reads as TGCGCCAGCAGCTTGAGCGGGTATGAGCAGTTCTTC. Encoded protein: CASSLSGYEQFF.

This clone was detected only once. This sequence joins TRBV7-3 and TRBJ2-3; D is unresolved. Germline V gene data show CDR1 as SGHTA and CDR2 as FQGTGA. V lost 5 bases to trimming and J lost 9 bases, with 15 bases between them. This CDR3 has 13 residues. CDR3 amino acids: CASSQNGDRTQYF. As DNA, the CDR3 is TGTGCCAGCAGCCAAAATGGAGACCGAACGCAGTATTTT. Combining the CDR3 with reference TRBV7-3 and TRBJ2-3 gives the whole variable domain GAGVSQTPSNKVTEKGKYVELRCDPISGHTALYWYRQSLGQGPEFLIYFQGTGAADDSGLPNDRFFAVRPEGSVSTLKIQRTERGDSAVYLCASSQNGDRTQYFGPGTRLTVL.

Concerning this clone itself: Mismatch with germline at one junction end may stem from a read error. CDR3 coding DNA: TGTGCCAGCAGCTCAAGCAGAGATACGCAGTATTTT. Amino acids: CASSSSRDTQYF. J is TRBJ2-3 and V is TRBV7-3, with no clear D. The germline gives CDR1 SGHTA, CDR2 FQGTGA. This CDR3 has 12 amino acids. Looking up the rest from reference TRBV7-3 and TRBJ2-3 gives the full variable domain: GAGVSQTPSNKVTEKGKYVELRCDPISGHTALYWYRQSLGQGPEFLIYFQGTGAADDSGLPNDRFFAVRPEGSVSTLKIQRTERGDSAVYLCASSSSRDTQYFGPGTRLTVL.

The V and J genes are TRBV3-1 (or the pseudogene TRBV3-2) and TRBJ1-2, with D maybe TRBD1 (5 bases). CDR3 length: 12 amino acids. Germline lookup yields CDR1 LGHDT and CDR2 YNNKEL (reference sequence). Deletions cut 3 bases from V and 8 bases from J, with 10 bases between. The CDR3 nucleotides read TGTGCCAGCAGCCACGGAGGGGACGGCTACACCTTC. Protein sequence: CASSHGGDGYTF.

The rearrangement uses TRBV19 and TRBJ1-6; tentative D call: TRBD1 (6 bases). The V gene lost 3 bases and the J gene lost 7 bases, with 10 bases spanning the gap. The CDR3 is made up of 14 amino acids. Germline V gene sequence: CDR1 LNHDA, CDR2 SQIVND (reference sequence). CDR3 protein: CASSIPGVNSPLHF. CDR3 bases: TGTGCCAGTAGTATCCCAGGGGTGAATTCACCCCTCCACTTT.

This chain links TRBV5-4 with TRBJ2-7; 8 bases fit TRBD1. This CDR3 region has 15 residues. Losses at the gene ends were 3 bases for V and 3 bases for J; bases not matched to a gene: 8. The germline gives CDR1 SGHNT, CDR2 YYREEE (reference sequence). This CDR3 is CASSWGRGPGYEQYF. CDR3 DNA sequence: TGTGCCAGCAGCTGGGGCAGGGGGCCCGGCTACGAGCAGTACTTC.

The gene calls are TRBV19 and TRBJ1-2; TRBD1 might be the D (5 bases). Germline loops: CDR1 LNHDA, CDR2 SQIVND (reference sequence). This CDR3 is 15 amino acids long. Trimming shortened V by 3 bases and J by 4 bases, and 15 bases separated the two germline ends. The CDR3 DNA reads TGTGCCAGTAGTATGGGTGAGGGGCGAGTCTATGGCTACACCTTC. Translation gives CASSMGEGRVYGYTF.

The chain joins TRBV18 to TRBJ2-7; 15 bases map to TRBD2. Germline V gene data show CDR1 as KGHSH and CDR2 as LQKENI. This CDR3 spans 19 amino acids. V lost 3 bases and J lost 0; bases outside the gene matches: 9. In nucleotides, the CDR3 is TGTGCCAGCTCACCGTTGGGGACTAGCGGGGGGCCTAGCTCCTACGAGCAGTACTTC. This sequence encodes CASSPLGTSGGPSSYEQYF.

V usage is TRBV5-1 and J usage is TRBJ2-3; D unclear. This CDR3 contains 14 residues. Germline CDR1 reads SGHRS; CDR2 reads YFSETQ. The ends were cut back, 4 bases at V and 0 bases at J, with 9 bases in the middle. The CDR3 DNA follows: TGCGCCAGCAGCCCAACAGCCAGCACAGATACGCAGTATTTT. This translates into CASSPTASTDTQYF.

The rearrangement links TRBV3-1 (or the pseudogene TRBV3-2) to TRBJ2-2; D is tentatively TRBD1 or TRBD2 (5 bases each). Germline CDR1 is LGHDT and CDR2 is YNNKEL (reference sequence). V lost 2 bases, J lost 5 bases, and 15 bases lay in between. The CDR3 loop spans 16 amino acids. The CDR3 protein is CASSQQGGHLTGELFF. As DNA, the CDR3 is TGTGCCAGCAGCCAACAGGGCGGGCATCTTACCGGGGAGCTGTTTTTT.

The V gene is TRBV2, the J gene TRBJ2-7; 8 nucleotides agree with TRBD1. Looked up from germline, CDR1 is SNHLY and CDR2 is FYNNEI. Trimming cost V 9 bases and J 3 bases; bases outside gene matches: 10. The CDR3 is made up of 14 amino acids. CDR3 DNA sequence: TGTGCCAGTTCTAGGGACAGGTGGGTCTACGAGCAGTACTTC. The encoded protein is CASSRDRWVYEQYF.

This chain joins TRBV7-2 and TRBJ2-3; 8 bases map to TRBD1. V was clipped by 0 bases and J by 9 bases; unmatched bases: 5. This CDR3 has 14 amino acids. Germline V gene lookup returns CDR1 SGHTA and CDR2 FQGNSA. The CDR3 nucleotides are TGTGCCAGCAGCTTAGCGGGACAGGCTTCAACGCAGTATTTT. Translating gives CASSLAGQASTQYF. The full variable domain, in which reference TRBV7-2 and TRBJ2-3 provide the parts outside the CDR3, is GAGVSQSPSNKVTEKGKDVELRCDPISGHTALYWYRQSLGQGLEFLIYFQGNSAPDKSGLPSDRFSAERTGGSVSTLTIQRTQQEDSAVYLCASSLAGQASTQYFGPGTRLTVL.

The chain recombines TRBV6-2 or TRBV6-3 with TRBJ1-5; 7 nucleotides match TRBD1. CDR1 and CDR2 (germline): MNHEY, SVGEGT. CDR3 size: 15 residues. J gave up 7 bases and V 5 bases, and 11 bases lay outside the gene matches. The DNA for the CDR3 is TGTGCCAGCAGTCGACCAACAGGGGTAAGGCAGCCCCAGCATTTT. Its translation is CASSRPTGVRQPQHF.

The chain combines TRBV7-2 with TRBJ2-2; no definite D call. This CDR3 has 15 amino acids. With 3 bases removed from V and 3 bases from J, the gap between germline ends came to 11 bases. Per germline, CDR1 SGHTA and CDR2 FQGNSA. CDR3 in amino acids: CASSLSTSYTGELFF. CDR3 coding DNA: TGTGCCAGCAGCTTGTCTACCTCCTACACCGGGGAGCTGTTTTTT.

The gene calls are TRBV10-3 and TRBJ2-1; 12 nucleotides match TRBD2. The CDR3 extends over 13 amino acids. The germline V gene encodes CDR1 ENHRY and CDR2 SYGVKD. V lost 10 bases to trimming and J lost 8 bases; unmatched junction nucleotides: 6. CDR3 sequence: CATGLAGMDEQFF. CDR3 bases: TGTGCCACTGGACTAGCGGGGATGGATGAGCAGTTCTTC.

The gene calls are TRBV19 and TRBJ2-7, with TRBD1 matching over 7 bases. The junction had 13 bases not matched to a gene; V was cut back by 5 bases and J by 3 bases. This CDR3 comprises 16 residues. The V gene's germline CDR1 is LNHDA and CDR2 SQIVND (reference sequence). DNA for the CDR3: TGTGCCAGTAGTTCCACATCCGGGACAGCGCGCTACGAGCAGTACTTC. Its protein product is CASSSTSGTARYEQYF.

The chain employs TRBV5-7 and TRBJ2-2; the match to TRBD1 covers 10 bases. TRBV5-7 is placed among ORFs of uncertain function. Germline trimming cut 4 bases from V and 4 bases from J; bases unmatched to any gene: 4. The CDR3 runs 15 residues. The CDR3 loop reads CASSQGQGPTGELFF. As DNA, the CDR3 is TGTGCCAGCAGCCAGGGACAGGGGCCCACCGGGGAGCTGTTTTTT.